The present T cell receptor (beta chain) was sequenced within a study of blood T cell repertoires in COVID-19. About the research overall: Acute-phase and convalescent COVID-19 samples originated in the United States, Italy and Spain. T cells, B-cell-depleted T cells, or PBMCs provided the cDNA or gDNA that served as material.

V lost 5 bases and J 4 bases, leaving 5 bases between the germline ends. Germline CDR1 reads LNHDA; CDR2 reads SQIVND (reference sequence). The CDR3 runs 11 residues. Original methodology: Cell counts per sample came from amplifying reference gene primers. Sequencing used immunoSEQ multiplex PCR; TCRdb keeps in-frame clones, though not all of them. Clone size and V and J calls were adopted from that table, with D and trimming inferred from the DNA. Here the sample spans about 98,000 clones, about 85% being singletons. The origin of this receptor is a man aged 65 to 79 with acute or convalescent COVID-19. The chain couples TRBV19 to TRBJ1-2, with D hard to call. Source material: peripheral blood. The CDR3 bases are TGTGCCAGTAGTTACAGCTATGGCTACACCTTC. This translates into CASSYSYGYTF.